One and the same sample provided the 27 T cell receptor beta chains below, sequenced in a study of T cells in Graves' hyperthyroidism and ophthalmopathy. RNA transcripts provided the source from which TCR beta CDR3 regions were amplified. Initially, a first-round RT-PCR of the TCR CDR3 employed the HTBI primer set. TCRdb processed the multiplex PCR reads anew with MiXCR; each CDR3 protein has one entry. The data hold fewer than 300,000 distinct CDR3 sequences, with roughly 15% observed a single time. What was sequenced was blood. These receptors were taken from a woman in her 50s with Graves' hyperthyroidism that later progressed to Graves' ophthalmopathy.

This clonotype was seen at least ten times. The CDR3 is CATAPAAGGQETQYF. The CDR3 DNA reads as TGTGCCACCGCCCCCGCAGCGGGAGGGCAAGAGACCCAGTACTTC. The rearrangement uses TRBV27 and TRBJ2-5; 10 bases line up with TRBD2. The V gene's germline CDR1 is MNHEY and CDR2 SMNVEV (reference sequence). This CDR3 region has 15 residues. Trimming cost V 10 bases and J 2 bases; bases outside gene matches: 10.

There are many counts of this clonotype. This chain uses TRBV6-1 with TRBJ2-3; 9 nucleotides align to TRBD1. This CDR3 is built from 14 residues. The junction had 3 bases not matched to a gene; V was cut back by 8 bases and J by 0 bases. Germline CDR1 is MNHNS and CDR2 is SASEGT. CDR3 sequence reads: CASGTGTSTDTQYF. The CDR3 coding sequence is TGTGCCAGCGGGACAGGGACTAGCACAGATACGCAGTATTTT.

This clonotype was counted ten times or more. The chain has TRBV6-1 and TRBJ1-1; 8 nucleotides align to TRBD1. CDR1 MNHNS and CDR2 SASEGT come from the germline V gene. V lost 5 bases to trimming and J lost 4 bases; unmatched junction nucleotides: 6. This CDR3 is 14 amino acids long. CDR3 protein: CASSPDRVFTEAFF. CDR3 in DNA: TGTGCCAGCAGTCCGGACAGGGTTTTCACTGAAGCTTTCTTT.

This clonotype was detected many times. CDR3 DNA: TGTGCCAGCAGCCACCCTTATGGATCCCTAGTGCGGTATGGCTACACCTTC. Translated: CASSHPYGSLVRYGYTF. The V gene is TRBV12-3 or TRBV12-4, the J gene TRBJ1-2; D remains ambiguous. V was clipped by 6 bases and J by 5 bases, with 25 bases between them. The CDR3 extends over 17 amino acids.

This clonotype was counted many times. The CDR3 spells CASSIGLAGGSSKETQYF. CDR3 nucleotide sequence: TGTGCCAGCAGCATCGGACTAGCGGGAGGGTCCTCTAAAGAGACCCAGTACTTC. This chain joins TRBV7-9 and TRBJ2-5, with 15 bases matching TRBD2. The CDR3 is 18 amino acids. CDR1 and CDR2 (germline): SEHNR, FQNEAQ (reference sequence). With 5 bases clipped from V and 3 bases from J, the junction kept 10 bases outside the gene matches. Filled out from reference TRBV7-9 and TRBJ2-5, the complete variable domain reads DTGVSQNPRHKITKRGQNVTFRCDPISEHNRLYWYRQTLGQGPEFLTYFQNEAQLEKSRLLSDRFSAERPKGSFSTLEIQRTEQGDSAMYLCASSIGLAGGSSKETQYFGPGTRLLVL.

In this sample, this clonotype turned up a few times. In DNA form, the CDR3 reads TGTGCCAGCAGTTTTGCTAGCGGGAGTAGCACAGATACGCAGTATTTT. Its protein product is CASSFASGSSTDTQYF. The genes are TRBV28 and TRBJ2-3; 10 bases agree with TRBD2. In germline, CDR1 is MDHEN, CDR2 SYDVKM. The CDR3 has 16 amino acids. V shed 3 bases and J 0 bases; nucleotides not matched to a gene: 3.

This clonotype was detected only a few times. The chain recombines TRBV18 with TRBJ2-5; 8 nucleotides match TRBD2. Trimming at V came to 1 base and at J to 3 bases, leaving 7 bases not matched to a gene. Per germline, CDR1 KGHSH and CDR2 LQKENI. The CDR3 extends over 16 amino acids. The CDR3 is CASSPRAGGTKETQYF. The CDR3 region has the DNA TGTGCCAGCTCACCACGGGCGGGAGGCACTAAAGAGACCCAGTACTTC.

Ten or more counts support this clonotype. Here the CDR3 reads CASSQDMGATGGEDGYTF. Written as DNA, the CDR3 is TGTGCCAGCAGCCAAGATATGGGGGCGACAGGGGGCGAGGATGGCTACACCTTC. The J gene is TRBJ1-2, the V gene TRBV3-1; 10 positions agree with TRBD1. Looked up from germline, CDR1 is LGHDT and CDR2 is YNNKEL (reference sequence). With 0 bases clipped from V and 6 bases from J, the junction kept 13 bases outside the gene matches. The CDR3 consists of 18 residues.

This clonotype was observed a few times. Possible read error: a much larger clone is one base away. This sequence joins TRBV20-1 and TRBJ2-3, with 12 bases lining up with TRBD2. Germline loops: CDR1 DFQATT, CDR2 SNEGSKA (reference sequence). This CDR3 is 15 amino acids long. In nucleotides, the CDR3 is TGCAGTGCTGGAGGCTCTAGCGGGAGGGGAGATATGCAGTATTTT. This encodes CSAGGSSGRGDMQYF.

In its sample, this clonotype was seen once. The genes are TRBV7-2 and TRBJ2-7, with D perhaps TRBD1 or TRBD2 (5 bases each). Germline CDR1 reads SGHTA; CDR2 reads FQGNSA. CDR3 length: 13 amino acids. Trimming stripped 5 bases from V and 4 bases from J, with 12 bases between. The CDR3 loop reads CASSEGRHYEQYF. CDR3 sequence (DNA): TGTGCCAGCAGCGAGGGACGTCATTACGAGCAGTACTTC.

This rearrangement joins TRBV4-2 to TRBJ2-1; D not resolved. The V end lost 4 bases, the J end lost 1 base, and 11 bases lay between the germline ends. Germline values: CDR1 LGHNA, CDR2 YNFKEQ. The CDR3 consists of 15 residues. The CDR3 reads CASSRPETSYNEQFF. The CDR3 DNA sequence: TGTGCCAGCAGCCGCCCCGAGACGTCCTACAATGAGCAGTTCTTC.

The chain employs TRBV28 and TRBJ1-2; a weak D match, TRBD1 (5 bases). The V end lost 10 bases, the J end lost 8 bases, and 26 bases lay between the germline ends. Germline CDR1 reads MDHEN; CDR2 reads SYDVKM. The CDR3 totals 15 residues. The CDR3: CANTNNGAGQGGYTF. CDR3 nucleotides: TGTGCCAACACAAATAACGGGGCAGGGCAAGGCGGCTACACCTTC.

This clonotype has just a few counts. The chain links TRBV29-1 to TRBJ1-6; no clear D gene. V lost 3 bases, J lost 14 bases, and 11 bases lay in between. This CDR3 contains 11 residues. CDR1 and CDR2 (germline): SQVTM, ANQGSEA. CDR3 DNA sequence: TGCAGCGTTGATTGGGGTGGGGCCCTCCACTTT. It translates to CSVDWGGALHF.

This clonotype was found many times. This chain links TRBV24-1 with TRBJ2-1; the match to TRBD1 covers 9 bases. The CDR3 covers 12 residues. Germline lookup yields CDR1 KGHDR and CDR2 SFDVKD. V shed 8 bases, J shed 11 bases, and the junction held 6 bases outside the gene matches. This chain's CDR3 is CATTPGQGKQFF. The CDR3 nucleotides are TGTGCCACCACCCCGGGACAGGGCAAGCAGTTCTTC.

This clonotype was seen many times. The rearrangement joins TRBV5-1 to TRBJ1-4; D gene unclear. V shed 0 bases and J shed 7 bases, with 7 bases lying between them. The germline V gene encodes CDR1 SGHRS and CDR2 YFSETQ. The CDR3 length is 13 residues. The CDR3 loop reads CASSLGKSEKLFF. The CDR3 nucleotides read TGCGCCAGCAGCTTGGGAAAGTCTGAAAAACTGTTTTTT.

The chain carries TRBV7-9 and TRBJ1-2; D unclear. The V and J ends lost 5 bases and 4 bases respectively, with 8 bases between them. CDR3 length: 12 amino acids. Looked up from germline, CDR1 is SEHNR and CDR2 is FQNEAQ (reference sequence). The CDR3, as DNA: TGTGCCAGCAGCCCCGCGCTCTATGGCTACACCTTC. It yields the protein CASSPALYGYTF.

On this clonotype itself: A single base separates this from a much larger clone, so it may be a read error. The genes are TRBV9 and TRBJ2-1; 7 nucleotides match TRBD2. In germline, CDR1 is SGDLS, CDR2 YYNGEE. There are 14 residues in the CDR3. CDR3: CASNRASGHNEQLF. CDR3 sequence (DNA): TGTGCCAGCAATAGGGCTAGCGGCCACAATGAGCAGCTCTTC. Full variable domain (outside the CDR3, taken from reference TRBV9 and TRBJ2-1): DSGVTQTPKHLITATGQRVTLRCSPRSGDLSVYWYQQSLDQGLQFLIQYYNGEERAKGNILERFSAQQFPDLHSELNLSSLELGDSALYFCASNRASGHNEQLFGPGTRLTVL.

This clonotype came up many times. This chain joins TRBV18 and TRBJ1-2, with D hard to call. The germline V gene encodes CDR1 KGHSH and CDR2 LQKENI. This CDR3 contains 15 residues. V gave up 0 bases and J gave up 1 base, with 9 bases separating them. CDR3 bases: TGTGCCAGCTCACCACCCCATCCGTTTAACTATGGCTACACCTTC. Residues: CASSPPHPFNYGYTF.

CDR3 coding DNA: TGTGCCAGCAGCTTAGCTAGGACAGGGAGTTCCTATGGCTACACCTTC. Protein sequence: CASSLARTGSSYGYTF. This chain links TRBV7-9 with TRBJ1-2; 8 bases line up with TRBD1. The V segment lost 0 bases and the J segment 4 bases; nucleotides outside the gene matches: 7. There are 16 residues in the CDR3. CDR1 and CDR2 (germline): SEHNR, FQNEAQ (reference sequence).

This clonotype was detected ten times or more. The V gene is TRBV5-1, the J gene TRBJ1-2, with a tentative D call TRBD1 (5 bases). The CDR3 is made up of 16 amino acids. The ends were cut back, 0 bases at V and 2 bases at J, with 14 bases in the middle. CDR1 is SGHRS, CDR2 YFSETQ, per germline. The CDR3 nucleotides read TGCGCCAGCAGCTTGGTCGGGGCAGGACTCAACTATGGCTACACCTTC. Protein sequence: CASSLVGAGLNYGYTF. The full variable domain, completed using reference TRBV5-1 and TRBJ1-2, is KAGVTQTPRYLIKTRGQQVTLSCSPISGHRSVSWYQQTPGQGLQFLFEYFSETQRNKGNFPGRFSGRQFSNSRSEMNVSTLELGDSALYLCASSLVGAGLNYGYTFGSGTRLTVV.

This clonotype has a count of ten or more. The V and J genes are TRBV29-1 and TRBJ1-1; D possibly corresponds to TRBD1 (6 bases). This CDR3 has 14 amino acids. Between the trimmed V and J ends, which lost 6 bases and 1 base, there was a span of 15 bases. Germline lookup yields CDR1 SQVTM and CDR2 ANQGSEA. The CDR3 bases are TGCAGCGTCCTAGGGGGACGAGGGAACACTGAAGCTTTCTTT. Its protein product is CSVLGGRGNTEAFF. Full variable domain (outside the CDR3, taken from reference TRBV29-1 and TRBJ1-1): SAVISQKPSRDICQRGTSLTIQCQVDSQVTMMFWYRQQPGQSLTLIATANQGSEATYESGFVIDKFPISRPNLTFSTLTVSNMSPEDSSIYLCSVLGGRGNTEAFFGQGTRLTVV.

This clonotype turned up a few times. The chain uses TRBV20-1 and TRBJ2-1, with 14 bases identical to TRBD2. Germline-derived CDR1 and CDR2 are DFQATT and SNEGSKA (reference sequence). The CDR3 contains 16 residues. Trimming cost V 1 base and J 7 bases; bases outside gene matches: 6. CDR3 DNA: TGCAGTGCTAGAGCCGGGACTAGCGGGAGAGGGAATGAGCAGTTCTTC. It specifies CSARAGTSGRGNEQFF.

This clonotype was seen many times. The chain uses TRBV18 and TRBJ1-2, with a possible D match to TRBD1 (6 bases). The CDR3 is 12 residues long. Germline V CDR1 and CDR2: KGHSH, LQKENI. The V end was cut by 1 base, the J end by 8 bases, with 8 bases between. CDR3: CASSPQGDGYTF. CDR3 nucleotide sequence: TGTGCCAGCTCACCACAGGGGGACGGCTACACCTTC.

The chain combines TRBV5-1 with TRBJ1-1, with D possibly TRBD1 on 6 matching bases. This CDR3 is 15 amino acids long. CDR1 is SGHRS, CDR2 YFSETQ, per germline. Trimming cost V 2 bases and J 5 bases, with 16 bases left between them. CDR3 in amino acids: CASSLAGGQLTEAFF. In nucleotides, the CDR3 is TGCGCCAGCAGCTTAGCCGGGGGGCAGTTAACTGAAGCTTTCTTT.

This clonotype was counted between two and nine times. Germline and junction disagree at one end, which may indicate a read error. This chain uses TRBV27 with TRBJ2-1; weak D call: TRBD1 (5 bases). CDR1 is MNHEY and CDR2 is SMNVEV in the germline V gene (reference sequence). CDR3 size: 14 residues. As DNA, the CDR3 is TGTGCCAGCAGTTTTAGGGGCGGATACAGTGAGCAGTTCTTC. It encodes CASSFRGGYSEQFF.

V is TRBV7-9 and J is TRBJ1-3; D uncertain. Germline CDR1 is SEHNR and CDR2 is FQNEAQ (reference sequence). Deletions cut 6 bases from V and 6 bases from J, with 15 bases between. CDR3 length equals 14 residues. The CDR3 sequence: CASRSLGGENTIYF. CDR3 DNA: TGTGCCAGCAGGTCGTTGGGAGGCGAAAACACCATATATTTT. The whole variable domain, filled in from reference TRBV7-9 and TRBJ1-3, reads DTGVSQNPRHKITKRGQNVTFRCDPISEHNRLYWYRQTLGQGPEFLTYFQNEAQLEKSRLLSDRFSAERPKGSFSTLEIQRTEQGDSAMYLCASRSLGGENTIYFGEGSWLTVV.

This clonotype was counted many times. This rearrangement joins TRBV13 to TRBJ2-5; D is unclear. Trimming removed 7 bases at V and 6 bases at J, with 15 bases between. This CDR3 has 13 residues. CDR1 is PRHDT and CDR2 is FYEKMQ in the germline V gene (reference sequence). CDR3 nucleotide sequence: TGTGCCAGCACCCCCCTGGGCTCGCAGACCCAGTACTTC. Its protein product is CASTPLGSQTQYF. The whole variable domain, filled in from reference TRBV13 and TRBJ2-5, reads AAGVIQSPRHLIKEKRETATLKCYPIPRHDTVYWYQQGPGQDPQFLISFYEKMQSDKGSIPDRFSAQQFSDYHSELNMSSLELGDSALYFCASTPLGSQTQYFGPGTRLLVL.